Here is one T cell receptor (beta chain) with its context. This entry belongs to a study of early T cells in non-severe SARS-CoV-2 infection. Study at large: Chains were unpaired, as sequencing was done on bulk RNA from unsorted whole blood.

Via MiXCR, TCRdb re-called the 5' RACE reads, giving one row per CDR3 protein. The sample consists of 40,000 or so distinct CDR3 sequences, 4.5% to 7% of them appearing once. Germline V lookup: CDR1 LGHDT, CDR2 YNNKEL (reference sequence). Trimming took 8 bases from V and 5 from J, leaving 21 bases between them. CDR3 length: 15 residues. The sequencing here drew on whole blood, taken at baseline. The gene calls are TRBV3-1 and TRBJ2-5; possible D gene TRBD2, 5 bases. The clonotype originates from an adult who was a healthcare worker with PCR-confirmed SARS-CoV-2 infection or an uninfected control (not recorded which). CDR3 protein: CASGTQRGLRETQYF. The CDR3 DNA follows: TGTGCCAGCGGCACCCAAAGAGGACTGCGGGAGACCCAGTACTTC.